The entry that follows covers one T cell receptor beta chain sequence. It was with 60 Vbeta and 13 Jbeta primers that the PCR ran. Clones were read by immunoSEQ multiplex PCR, and TCRdb kept only the in-frame ones, dropping some. The sample includes approximately 150,000 clones, roughly 80% of them seen just once. This sample is drawn from a study of cytomegalovirus exposure and HLA in healthy donors. The germline CDR1 and CDR2 sequences are SGDLS and YYNGEE. The CDR3 is made up of 16 amino acids. The junction had 7 bases not matched to a gene; V was cut back by 4 bases and J by 2 bases. The chain is built from TRBV9 and TRBJ2-1, with TRBD2 matching over 9 bases. The receptor's source is a man in his thirties or forties in good health and CMV-seronegative. Specimen: PBMCs. CDR3 sequence: CASSPVIAGAYNEQFF. CDR3 bases: TGTGCCAGCAGCCCAGTAATAGCGGGAGCCTACAATGAGCAGTTCTTC.